The T cell receptor beta chain under discussion was sequenced for a study of Ad26.COV2.S vaccination and SARS-CoV-2 variants. About the study: A COV1001 Ad26.COV2.S trial-arm participant provided the sample. Participants got Ad26.COV2.S intramuscularly, once or twice 56 days apart. Study-wide results and caveats: TCR breadth and depth estimates may have understated total T cell responses.

In germline, CDR1 is LNHDA, CDR2 SQIVND (reference sequence). With 1 base removed from V and 5 bases from J, the gap between germline ends came to 5 bases. The CDR3 is made up of 12 amino acids. Treatment in this sample: some 19 received Ad26.COV2.S at low or high dose, single or two shots; roughly 5 received placebo; per-sample allocation not given. Sampling was done on day 63 after the first vaccine or placebo injection. The individual, an adult aged 18-55 years, was a donor in Boston. Comment on this clone: Its target is not known. Other DNA sequences in this specimen translate into the identical CDR3.

This table comes from immunoSEQ multiplex PCR, and its TCRdb copy is limited to in-frame clones, with some not included. The sample has over 350,000 clones, less than 90% seen once. V gene TRBV19 combines with J gene TRBJ1-1; no firm D call. The TCR comes from a person aged 18-60 years who received the Ad26.COV2.S COVID-19 vaccine or a placebo. Material: peripheral blood, obtained in a trial of Ad26.COV2.S vaccine versus placebo. In nucleotides, the CDR3 is TGTGCCAGTAGTATAGCCGGGACTGAAGCTTTCTTT. The encoded protein is CASSIAGTEAFF.